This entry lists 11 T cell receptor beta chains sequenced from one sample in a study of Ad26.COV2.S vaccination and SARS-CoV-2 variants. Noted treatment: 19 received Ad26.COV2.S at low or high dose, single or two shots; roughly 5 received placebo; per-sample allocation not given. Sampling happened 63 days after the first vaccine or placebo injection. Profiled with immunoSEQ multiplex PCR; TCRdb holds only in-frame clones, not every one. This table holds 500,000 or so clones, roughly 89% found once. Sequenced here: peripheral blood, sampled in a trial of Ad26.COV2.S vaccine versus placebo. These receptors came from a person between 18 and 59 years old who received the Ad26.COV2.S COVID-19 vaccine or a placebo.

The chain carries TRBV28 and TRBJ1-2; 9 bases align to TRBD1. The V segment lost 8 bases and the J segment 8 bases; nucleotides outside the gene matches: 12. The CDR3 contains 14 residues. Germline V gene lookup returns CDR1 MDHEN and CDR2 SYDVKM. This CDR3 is CASAQGTGFKGYTF. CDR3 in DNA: TGTGCCAGCGCCCAGGGGACAGGGTTCAAGGGCTACACCTTC.

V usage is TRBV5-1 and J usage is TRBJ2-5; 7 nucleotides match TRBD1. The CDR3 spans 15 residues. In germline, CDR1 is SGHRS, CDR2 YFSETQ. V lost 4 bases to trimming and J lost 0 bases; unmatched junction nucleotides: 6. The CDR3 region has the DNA TGCGCCAGCAGCCTGATCGGGACAGACCAAGAGACCCAGTACTTC. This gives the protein CASSLIGTDQETQYF.

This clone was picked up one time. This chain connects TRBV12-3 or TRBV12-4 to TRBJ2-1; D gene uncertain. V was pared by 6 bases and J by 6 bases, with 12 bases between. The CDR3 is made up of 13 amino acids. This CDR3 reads CASRDPLSNEQFF. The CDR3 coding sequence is TGTGCCAGCAGAGACCCGCTTAGCAATGAGCAGTTCTTC.

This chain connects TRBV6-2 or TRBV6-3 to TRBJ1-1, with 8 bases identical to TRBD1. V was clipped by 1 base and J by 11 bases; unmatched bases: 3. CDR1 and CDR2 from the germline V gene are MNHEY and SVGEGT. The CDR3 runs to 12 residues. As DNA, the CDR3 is TGTGCCAGCAGTTACTGGACAGGGAATGCTTTCTTT. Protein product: CASSYWTGNAFF.

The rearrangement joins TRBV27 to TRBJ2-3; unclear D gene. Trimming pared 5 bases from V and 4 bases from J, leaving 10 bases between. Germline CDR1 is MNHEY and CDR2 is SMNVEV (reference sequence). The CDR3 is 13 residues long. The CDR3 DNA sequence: TGTGCCAGCAGTCCACCGTGGGCAGATACGCAGTATTTT. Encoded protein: CASSPPWADTQYF.

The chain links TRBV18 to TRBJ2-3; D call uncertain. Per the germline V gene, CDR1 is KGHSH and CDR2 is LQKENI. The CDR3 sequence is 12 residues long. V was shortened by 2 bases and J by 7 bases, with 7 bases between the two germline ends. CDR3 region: CASSPIPYTQYF. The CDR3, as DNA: TGTGCCAGCTCACCAATTCCGTATACGCAGTATTTT.

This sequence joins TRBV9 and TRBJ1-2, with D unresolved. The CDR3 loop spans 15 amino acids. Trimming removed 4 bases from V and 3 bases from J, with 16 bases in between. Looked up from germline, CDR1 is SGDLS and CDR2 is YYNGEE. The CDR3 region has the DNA TGTGCCAGCAGCCCACACCTTAATAAATACTATGGCTACACCTTC. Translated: CASSPHLNKYYGYTF.

The CDR3, as DNA: TGTGCCACCAGCAGCGTCGGAGGACAGGGGAGACCGGTCTATGGCTACACCTTC. Protein product: CATSSVGGQGRPVYGYTF. The J gene is TRBJ1-2, the V gene TRBV15; TRBD1 agrees at 9 bases. V was pared by 3 bases and J by 4 bases, with 15 bases of the junction left unmatched. Germline CDR1 reads LNHNV; CDR2 reads YYDKDF (reference sequence). The CDR3 is made up of 18 amino acids.

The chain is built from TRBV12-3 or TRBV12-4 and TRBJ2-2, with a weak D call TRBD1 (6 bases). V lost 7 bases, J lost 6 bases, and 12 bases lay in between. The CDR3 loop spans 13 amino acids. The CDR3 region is CASTLYRAGELFF. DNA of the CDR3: TGTGCCAGCACCCTTTACAGGGCCGGGGAGCTGTTTTTT.

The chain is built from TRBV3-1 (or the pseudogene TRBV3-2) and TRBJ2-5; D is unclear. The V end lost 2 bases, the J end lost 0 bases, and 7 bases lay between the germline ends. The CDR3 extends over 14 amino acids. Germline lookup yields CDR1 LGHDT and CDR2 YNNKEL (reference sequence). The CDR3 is CASSQNYDQETQYF. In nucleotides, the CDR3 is TGTGCCAGCAGCCAAAACTACGACCAAGAGACCCAGTACTTC.

CDR3 sequence reads: CASSLERGSEQFF. DNA for the CDR3: TGTGCCAGCAGTTTGGAAAGGGGGTCCGAGCAGTTCTTC. This chain joins TRBV12-3 or TRBV12-4 and TRBJ2-1; the D gene is possibly TRBD1 (6 bases). V was pared by 3 bases and J by 10 bases, with 13 bases between. There are 13 residues in the CDR3.